This T cell receptor (beta chain) was captured by sequencing in a study of blood T cell repertoires in COVID-19 (TCRdb year 2020). For the wider study: The collaborator samples originated in the United States, Italy and Spain and spanned the acute and convalescent phases of COVID-19. The prospective study material was composed of cDNA or gDNA derived from T cells, B-cell-depleted T cells, or PBMCs. The dataset comprised deeply sampled blood TCRbeta repertoires from subjects exposed to, actively infected with, or recovered from COVID-19. The repertoires were released in a freely available public database intended as a resource for research on the immune response to SARS-CoV-2. Samples came from the ongoing ImmuneRACE study (first 160 participants) plus 1,254 subjects from 6 global collaborators. Sample metadata almost always included a de-identified subject ID, COVID-19 status, age in years and sex. Where available, HLA class I and class II types were obtained from metadata supplied by the sample provider rather than from assay-based typing. The investigation overall reported the following: How much clinical and demographic metadata was included differed by source and by participant, and the metadata was provided uncurated.

From the cysteine through the phenylalanine, the CDR3 covers 13 amino acids. This entry keeps only the CDR3 DNA: 39 bases, framed from base 1. Relative to germline, V is 2 bases shorter and J is 2 bases shorter, with 7 bases between their ends. Taken from the germline V gene, the CDR1 and CDR2 loops are SGDLS and YYNGEE. TCRbeta CDR3 regions were amplified from genomic DNA using the immunoSEQ Assay, a bias-controlled multiplex PCR. The published analysis was carried out like this. The number of nucleated cells in each sample was estimated by amplification of reference gene primers within the assay. To quantify the absolute abundance of each unique TCRbeta CDR3 rearrangement, sequence reads were collapsed and filtered. For each sample, productive Simpson clonality was calculated as the square root of Simpson's diversity index over productive rearrangements. TCRdb limited this immuneACCESS table to in-frame rearrangements with V and J called. A share of clones is missing; checked studies link under half to unresolved V genes, and the rest is unexplained. V and J calls and clone size are those listed in that table; D and trimming were worked out from the DNA. A total of about 120,000 clones appear in this sample, more than 75% of them only once. In total, the top ten clones hold more than 2% of the sample.

The table lists this clone with a count of one. Its antigen is not yet known. Base-call qualities are not available, and no considerably larger clone is one nucleotide away. Other DNA sequences from this sample encode an identical CDR3 as well. The collaborating institutions used their own protocols to collect whole blood in K2EDTA tubes. For TCRbeta analysis, collaborator samples were shipped as frozen whole blood, as isolated PBMCs, or as DNA extracted from either sample type. The sequencing sample was made of peripheral blood. The clonotype originates from a woman aged 45-65 years with acute or convalescent COVID-19. The chain couples TRBV9 to TRBJ1-2; TRBD1 is a possible D gene, resting on 6 matching bases. Here the CDR3 is given as CASSVQGNYGYTF. The sequence in DNA is TGTGCCAGCAGCGTTCAGGGGAACTATGGCTACACCTTC.